A single sample is the source of the 14 T cell receptor beta chains below, sequenced in a study of blood T cells in healthy people across ages. Combining a sample-barcoded 5' primer with a J-beta primer mix, a second PCR ran for roughly 7 to 12 cycles. In TCRdb, the 5' RACE reads were re-called with MiXCR into one record per CDR3 protein. The profile shows about a million distinct CDR3 sequences, 51% of them singletons. The sample taken for sequencing was blood. The receptor set was obtained from an older woman in good health.

This clonotype has only a few counts. The rearrangement uses TRBV30 and TRBJ2-3; D is uncertain. The V gene lost 8 bases and the J gene lost 4 bases, with 10 bases spanning the gap. Per the germline V gene, CDR1 is GTSNPN and CDR2 is SVGIG (reference sequence). This CDR3 is 11 amino acids long. CDR3 sequence (DNA): TGTGCCGCCTGGAATTCAGATACGCAGTATTTT. It codes for CAAWNSDTQYF.

In its sample, this clonotype was seen many times. The chain employs TRBV3-1 and TRBJ2-5; 12 nucleotides line up with TRBD2. The CDR3 extends over 14 amino acids. J lost 5 bases, V lost 8 bases, and 6 bases had no gene match. The germline gives CDR1 LGHDT, CDR2 YNNKEL (reference sequence). CDR3 protein: CASATSGSGETQYF. In DNA, the CDR3 is TGTGCCAGCGCGACTAGCGGGAGTGGGGAGACCCAGTACTTC.

V is TRBV3-1 and J is TRBJ1-6; 8 positions agree with TRBD1. Germline V gene data show CDR1 as LGHDT and CDR2 as YNNKEL (reference sequence). Losses at the gene ends were 2 bases for V and 10 bases for J; bases not matched to a gene: 7. This CDR3 region has 15 residues. CDR3 sequence (DNA): TGTGCCAGCAGCCAATCGGCAGGGGGCGGGTCACCCCTCCACTTT. Protein: CASSQSAGGGSPLHF.

In this sample, this clonotype turned up many times. V and J are TRBV12-3 or TRBV12-4 and TRBJ1-1; D gene ambiguous. Trimming took off 4 bases at V and 1 base at J, with 1 base between the two ends. The CDR3 sequence is 11 residues long. CDR3 DNA: TGTGCCAGCAGTTCGAACACTGAAGCTTTCTTT. Translation: CASSSNTEAFF.

The chain recombines TRBV29-1 with TRBJ2-1; 14 bases fit TRBD2. This CDR3 has 14 residues. The germline CDR1 and CDR2 sequences are SQVTM and ANQGSEA. The V segment lost 4 bases and the J segment 7 bases; nucleotides outside the gene matches: 3. Here the CDR3 reads CSVVGLAGVNEQFF. Written as DNA, the CDR3 is TGCAGCGTTGTGGGACTAGCGGGAGTGAATGAGCAGTTCTTC.

The V gene is TRBV5-1, the J gene TRBJ2-7; TRBD1 agrees at 7 bases. Germline CDR1 is SGHRS and CDR2 is YFSETQ. This CDR3 is built from 12 residues. Trimming took 7 bases from V and 4 from J; bases not matched to a gene: 5. The CDR3 region is CASATGSYEQYF. DNA for the CDR3: TGCGCCAGCGCGACAGGGTCGTACGAGCAGTACTTC.

The chain combines TRBV4-3 with TRBJ2-3; D remains unclear. The CDR3 extends over 15 amino acids. Germline CDR1 is LGHNA and CDR2 is YSLEER. V gave up 8 bases and J gave up 1 base, with 16 bases separating them. DNA of the CDR3: TGCGCCAGCCCACCCTGTGTATATTGCACAGATACGCAGTATTTT. Amino acids: CASPPCVYCTDTQYF.

This sequence joins TRBV7-2 and TRBJ2-5; TRBD2 aligns across 7 bases. V was pared by 5 bases and J by 12 bases, with 18 bases of the junction left unmatched. This CDR3 has 15 residues. Germline values: CDR1 SGHTA, CDR2 FQGNSA. The chain's CDR3 is CASSVTSETNGGKYF. The CDR3 region has the DNA TGTGCCAGCAGCGTCACTAGCGAAACCAATGGGGGAAAGTACTTC.

The rearrangement joins TRBV29-1 to TRBJ2-5, with 11 bases identical to TRBD1. Germline V gene lookup returns CDR1 SQVTM and CDR2 ANQGSEA. V lost 3 bases to trimming and J lost 4 bases; unmatched junction nucleotides: 1. The CDR3 has 13 amino acids. The DNA for the CDR3 is TGCAGCGTTGACGGGACAGGGGGAGAGACCCAGTACTTC. This gives the protein CSVDGTGGETQYF.

J is TRBJ2-4 and V is TRBV7-8; 7 bases fit TRBD2. Near its end, the DNA agrees better with TRBJ2-7, so the J call may be wrong. CDR3 size: 14 residues. The V gene's germline CDR1 is SGHVS and CDR2 FQNEAQ. CDR3 nucleotide sequence: TGTGCCAGCAGCCCTAGGCGACTAGCTTACGAGCAGTACTTC. Encoded protein: CASSPRRLAYEQYF.

This clonotype has a handful of counts. This chain uses TRBV14 with TRBJ2-5; 15 nucleotides agree with TRBD2. The CDR3 runs 21 residues. V lost 1 base and J lost 2; bases outside the gene matches: 14. Germline loops: CDR1 SGHDN, CDR2 FVKESK. CDR3 sequence: CASSQGRTSGRALLRQETQYF. Written as DNA, the CDR3 is TGTGCCAGCAGCCAAGGTCGGACTAGCGGGAGGGCCCTCCTTAGGCAAGAGACCCAGTACTTC.

The V call is TRBV7-9, the J call TRBJ2-7; a possible D gene is TRBD1 (5 bases). The CDR3 totals 15 residues. The V gene's germline CDR1 is SEHNR and CDR2 FQNEAQ (reference sequence). Trimming shortened V by 6 bases and J by 0 bases, and 15 bases separated the two germline ends. The chain's CDR3 is CASSSPRTISYEQYF. CDR3 coding DNA: TGTGCCAGCAGTTCGCCCCGGACAATCTCCTACGAGCAGTACTTC.

This clonotype was seen more than once but under ten times. The V call is TRBV15, the J call TRBJ1-2, with D perhaps matching TRBD1 (5 bases). The CDR3 runs 14 residues. The ends were cut back, 1 base at V and 7 bases at J, with 13 bases in the middle. Germline V gene sequence: CDR1 LNHNV, CDR2 YYDKDF (reference sequence). For the CDR3, the DNA is TGTGCCACCAGCAGAGGGGGAACAGGCTTTGGCTACACCTTC. This gives the protein CATSRGGTGFGYTF.

This chain connects TRBV18 to TRBJ2-1; possibly TRBD1 for D (6 bases). Between the trimmed V and J ends, which lost 3 bases and 5 bases, there was a span of 14 bases. CDR1 and CDR2 from the germline V gene are KGHSH and LQKENI. The CDR3 loop spans 15 amino acids. The CDR3 loop reads CASSPTQGLNNEQFF. The CDR3 nucleotides are TGTGCCAGCTCACCGACCCAGGGGCTTAACAATGAGCAGTTCTTC.